The 31 T cell receptor beta chains listed next were all sequenced from one sample in a study of T cells of healthy individuals. A single record per CDR3 protein comes from TCRdb applying MiXCR to the 5' RACE reads. The sample holds tens of thousands of distinct CDR3 sequences, around 15% seen once. Source of these receptors: a human donor in good health.

V usage is TRBV10-3 and J usage is TRBJ2-1, with D tentatively TRBD2 (6 bases). This CDR3 is built from 16 residues. V was pared by 0 bases and J by 1 base, with 10 bases between. Per germline, CDR1 ENHRY and CDR2 SYGVKD. This CDR3 reads CAISESRRESYNEQFF. The CDR3 DNA sequence: TGTGCCATCAGTGAGTCGAGGAGGGAGTCCTACAATGAGCAGTTCTTC.

This clonotype was picked up many times. This chain links TRBV11-3 with TRBJ2-1; 8 bases map to TRBD2. This CDR3 has 14 amino acids. CDR1 is SGHNT, CDR2 YENEEA, per germline. V dropped 4 bases and J dropped 9; count of bases not matched to a gene: 8. CDR3 sequence reads: CASSSGGPSAEQFF. The CDR3 coding sequence is TGTGCCAGCAGCTCGGGGGGGCCTTCGGCTGAGCAGTTCTTC.

The V gene is TRBV4-1, the J gene TRBJ2-7; 7 bases fit TRBD2. Germline V CDR1 and CDR2: MGHRA, YSYEKL. The CDR3 contains 15 residues. V dropped 2 bases and J dropped 2; count of bases not matched to a gene: 6. CDR3 coding DNA: TGCGCCAGCAGCCAACTTGCGGGAGCGACCTACGAGCAGTACTTC. Protein sequence: CASSQLAGATYEQYF.

This clonotype was seen many times. J is TRBJ1-5 and V is TRBV27; 8 nucleotides line up with TRBD1. After removal of 5 bases from V and 5 bases from J, the junction contained 8 bases not matched to a gene. The CDR3 consists of 15 residues. From germline, CDR1 is MNHEY and CDR2 SMNVEV (reference sequence). The CDR3 spells CASSPWTGLDQPQHF. In nucleotides, the CDR3 is TGTGCCAGCAGTCCCTGGACAGGGTTGGATCAGCCCCAGCATTTT.

The rearrangement joins TRBV6-5 to TRBJ2-5; D possibly matches TRBD1 or TRBD2 (5 bases each). V shed 0 bases and J shed 1 base, with 15 bases lying between them. CDR3 length: 17 residues. CDR1 MNHEY and CDR2 SVGAGI come from the germline V gene. The CDR3 DNA sequence: TGTGCCAGCAGTTACTCGTGGATCGGGGCCTCCCAAGAGACCCAGTACTTC. As protein: CASSYSWIGASQETQYF.

The CDR3 DNA reads TGTGCCAGCAGCTTAGCGCGAGTGAACACTGAAGCTTTCTTT. It is translated as CASSLARVNTEAFF. The J gene is TRBJ1-1, the V gene TRBV11-1; the D is unclear. This CDR3 is 14 amino acids long. Germline CDR1 reads SGHAT; CDR2 reads FQDESV (reference sequence). V was clipped by 0 bases and J by 0 bases, with 5 bases between them.

This clonotype was seen repeatedly, ten times or more. The V gene is TRBV5-1, the J gene TRBJ2-7; D tentatively reads TRBD1 or TRBD2 (6 bases each). The CDR3 extends over 15 amino acids. Trimming took off 0 bases at V and 2 bases at J, with 12 bases between the two ends. Germline CDR1 reads SGHRS; CDR2 reads YFSETQ. The CDR3 sequence is CASSLAGGGTYEQYF. CDR3 nucleotides: TGCGCCAGCAGCTTGGCCGGGGGCGGAACCTACGAGCAGTACTTC.

There are many counts of this clonotype. In DNA, the CDR3 is TGTGCCAGCTCACTAATCGTTTCAGGCACAGATACGCAGTATTTT. This gives the protein CASSLIVSGTDTQYF. This rearrangement joins TRBV18 to TRBJ2-3; D is unresolved. Per germline, CDR1 KGHSH and CDR2 LQKENI. Trimming removed 4 bases at V and 1 base at J, with 12 bases between. The CDR3 contains 15 residues.

At least ten counts were recorded for this clonotype. This chain connects TRBV29-1 to TRBJ1-2; unclear D gene. V was shortened by 4 bases and J by 0 bases, with 15 bases between the two germline ends. Germline assignment: CDR1 SQVTM and CDR2 ANQGSEA. The CDR3 sequence is 15 residues long. The CDR3 sequence is CSVVEGITPNYGYTF. CDR3 nucleotide sequence: TGCAGCGTTGTTGAGGGCATAACCCCTAACTATGGCTACACCTTC.

The CDR3, as DNA: TGTGCCAGCAGCCCGGGGGGACAGCTTAATGAAAAACTGTTTTTT. This translates into CASSPGGQLNEKLFF. The rearrangement links TRBV7-2 to TRBJ1-4; TRBD1 matches at 7 bases. Germline V lookup: CDR1 SGHTA, CDR2 FQGNSA. Losses at the gene ends were 5 bases for V and 4 bases for J; bases not matched to a gene: 7. The CDR3 runs 15 residues.

This clonotype appeared a few times. The chain links TRBV12-3 or TRBV12-4 to TRBJ2-7; no definite D call. The CDR3 extends over 11 amino acids. V was cut by 5 bases and J by 6 bases, with 8 bases left in between. CDR3 DNA: TGTGCCAGCAGTCCAACACTCGAGCAGTACTTC. It specifies CASSPTLEQYF.

This clonotype has a count of ten or more. V gene TRBV13 combines with J gene TRBJ2-5; a weak D match, TRBD2 (6 bases). Near its end, the DNA agrees better with TRBJ2-3, so the J call may be wrong. Germline V gene sequence: CDR1 PRHDT, CDR2 FYEKMQ (reference sequence). CDR3 size: 12 residues. Here the CDR3 reads CASSPGGETQYF. CDR3 sequence (DNA): TGTGCCAGCAGCCCCGGCGGGGAGACGCAGTATTTT.

This clonotype showed up many times. The gene calls are TRBV5-5 and TRBJ2-3, with unresolved D. V shed 4 bases and J shed 2 bases, with 17 bases lying between them. This CDR3 region has 16 residues. Germline CDR1 reads SGHKS; CDR2 reads YYEKEE (reference sequence). As DNA, the CDR3 is TGTGCCAGCAGCCGTCCCGAGGATTCCCCCACAGATACGCAGTATTTT. Its protein product is CASSRPEDSPTDTQYF.

Turning to this clonotype: One end of the junction fails to match germline, which may point to a read error. J is TRBJ2-5 and V is TRBV5-5, with TRBD1 as a possible D gene (5 bases). Per germline, CDR1 SGHKS and CDR2 YYEKEE (reference sequence). The CDR3 totals 13 residues. The CDR3 reads CVSSFGRAETQYF. The CDR3 DNA is TGTGTCAGCAGCTTCGGCAGGGCAGAGACCCAGTACTTC. Variable domain in full (rest from reference TRBV5-5 and TRBJ2-5): DAGVTQSPTHLIKTRGQQVTLRCSPISGHKSVSWYQQVLGQGPQFIFQYYEKEERGRGNFPDRFSARQFPNYSSELNVNALLLGDSALYLCVSSFGRAETQYFGPGTRLLVL.

This clonotype has a handful of counts. V usage is TRBV5-1 and J usage is TRBJ1-1; D might be TRBD1 (5 bases). V lost 4 bases, J lost 4 bases, and 17 bases lay in between. Per germline, CDR1 SGHRS and CDR2 YFSETQ. CDR3 length: 15 amino acids. CDR3 residues: CASSPDIGGVTEAFF. CDR3 nucleotide sequence: TGCGCCAGCAGCCCAGACATTGGAGGGGTCACTGAAGCTTTCTTT.

V gene TRBV14 combines with J gene TRBJ2-2; D is tentatively TRBD1 or TRBD2 (5 bases each). The V and J ends lost 0 bases and 1 base respectively, with 9 bases between them. Germline V gives CDR1 SGHDN, CDR2 FVKESK. The CDR3 totals 16 residues. Here the CDR3 DNA reads TGTGCCAGCAGCCAAGACGGGGCAGGGAACACCGGGGAGCTGTTTTTT. Residues: CASSQDGAGNTGELFF.

In its sample, this clonotype was seen a few times. The chain employs TRBV3-1 and TRBJ2-5, with 8 bases lining up with TRBD2. The CDR3 is 14 residues long. Germline V gene sequence: CDR1 LGHDT, CDR2 YNNKEL (reference sequence). Trimming removed 0 bases from V and 9 bases from J; junction bases left unmatched: 6. The CDR3 bases are TGTGCCAGCAGCCAAGATAATCCGCGGGGGGCCCAGTACTTC. It is translated as CASSQDNPRGAQYF.

This clonotype was detected only a few times. The chain links TRBV20-1 to TRBJ2-7, with a tentative D call TRBD1 (6 bases). The CDR3 length is 13 residues. Germline loops: CDR1 DFQATT, CDR2 SNEGSKA (reference sequence). Trimming pared 3 bases from V and 3 bases from J, leaving 12 bases between. CDR3: CSASGGRNYEQYF. CDR3 DNA: TGCAGTGCTAGTGGGGGCAGAAACTACGAGCAGTACTTC.

This chain joins TRBV29-1 and TRBJ2-7; maybe TRBD1 (6 bases). Trimming cost V 4 bases and J 0 bases, with 13 bases left between them. The CDR3 is 14 amino acids. Germline CDR1 is SQVTM and CDR2 is ANQGSEA. The CDR3 protein is CSVGGDTYSYEQYF. The DNA of the CDR3 is TGCAGCGTTGGAGGGGACACCTACTCCTACGAGCAGTACTTC.

This chain joins TRBV2 and TRBJ2-5; 9 bases map to TRBD2. In germline, CDR1 is SNHLY, CDR2 FYNNEI. Trimming removed 4 bases from V and 5 bases from J; junction bases left unmatched: 8. This CDR3 is 15 amino acids long. This CDR3 is CASSGLAGVRETQYF. CDR3 DNA sequence: TGTGCCAGCAGTGGATTAGCGGGAGTTAGGGAGACCCAGTACTTC. The variable domain in full, with the rest retrieved from reference TRBV2 and TRBJ2-5, is EPEVTQTPSHQVTQMGQEVILRCVPISNHLYFYWYRQILGQKVEFLVSFYNNEISEKSEIFDDQFSVERPDGSNFTLKIRSTKLEDSAMYFCASSGLAGVRETQYFGPGTRLLVL.

Only a few counts were recorded for this clonotype. This chain connects TRBV11-2 to TRBJ1-2; no clear D gene. CDR3 length: 14 amino acids. Germline CDR1 reads SGHAT; CDR2 reads FQNNGV. The V end lost 4 bases, the J end lost 1 base, and 10 bases lay between the germline ends. CDR3 in amino acids: CASSSSSLNYGYTF. CDR3 sequence (DNA): TGTGCCAGCAGCTCCTCTTCTCTTAACTATGGCTACACCTTC.

Ten or more counts support this clonotype. The chain is built from TRBV18 and TRBJ2-1; 8 nucleotides agree with TRBD1. The ends lost 4 bases at V and 9 bases at J; junction bases unmatched: 5. The CDR3 extends over 13 amino acids. CDR1 KGHSH and CDR2 LQKENI come from the germline V gene. As DNA, the CDR3 is TGTGCCAGCTCACGATCACAGGGGGGTGAGCAGTTCTTC. Translating gives CASSRSQGGEQFF. The whole variable domain, filled in from reference TRBV18 and TRBJ2-1, reads NAGVMQNPRHLVRRRGQEARLRCSPMKGHSHVYWYRQLPEEGLKFMVYLQKENIIDESGMPKERFSAEFPKEGPSILRIQQVVRGDSAAYFCASSRSQGGEQFFGPGTRLTVL.

This clonotype was seen ten or more times. The chain combines TRBV4-1 with TRBJ2-7, with TRBD2 as a possible D gene (6 bases). Germline loops: CDR1 MGHRA, CDR2 YSYEKL. V was cut by 2 bases and J by 3 bases, with 14 bases left in between. The CDR3 contains 15 residues. CDR3 nucleotide sequence: TGCGCCAGCAGCCAACAAGCGGGCGGATTCTACGAGCAGTACTTC. Its protein product is CASSQQAGGFYEQYF.

The genes are TRBV5-6 and TRBJ2-1, with D perhaps TRBD2 (7 bases). This CDR3 spans 14 amino acids. V lost 7 bases to trimming and J lost 8 bases, with 19 bases between them. Germline V gene data show CDR1 as SGHDT and CDR2 as YYEEEE. The CDR3 region is CASSWGGTSYEQFF. In DNA form, the CDR3 reads TGTGCCAGCTCCTGGGGGGGCACTAGTTATGAGCAGTTCTTC.

This clonotype was detected ten times or more. The chain combines TRBV24-1 with TRBJ2-7; D is unclear. V gave up 5 bases and J gave up 7 bases, with 11 bases separating them. In germline, CDR1 is KGHDR, CDR2 SFDVKD. The CDR3 is 12 amino acids. The CDR3 region is CATSAERREQYF. Written as DNA, the CDR3 is TGTGCCACCAGTGCGGAGAGGCGGGAGCAGTACTTC.

The table lists this clonotype with a few counts. The genes are TRBV24-1 and TRBJ2-5, with TRBD1 as a possible D gene (5 bases). Deletions cut 3 bases from V and 2 bases from J, with 12 bases between. CDR3 length: 15 amino acids. Germline V lookup: CDR1 KGHDR, CDR2 SFDVKD. CDR3 amino acids: CATSDRRVRQETQYF. The CDR3 coding sequence is TGTGCCACCAGTGATCGCAGGGTCCGACAAGAGACCCAGTACTTC.

This clonotype was seen ten or more times. The chain combines TRBV20-1 with TRBJ2-7; 8 bases agree with TRBD2. V lost 2 bases, J lost 2 bases, and 5 bases stayed unmatched. The CDR3 spans 14 residues. Germline V gene lookup returns CDR1 DFQATT and CDR2 SNEGSKA (reference sequence). Here the CDR3 reads CSARPSGGAYEQYF. CDR3 nucleotides: TGCAGTGCTAGACCCTCCGGGGGGGCCTACGAGCAGTACTTC.

This clonotype appeared a few times. The V gene is TRBV7-2, the J gene TRBJ2-5; 10 positions match TRBD1. After removal of 4 bases from V and 1 base from J, the junction contained 21 bases not matched to a gene. Germline lookup yields CDR1 SGHTA and CDR2 FQGNSA. There are 21 residues in the CDR3. The CDR3 sequence: CASSSRQGALRAGASQETQYF. CDR3 coding DNA: TGTGCCAGCAGCTCCCGACAGGGGGCCCTCAGGGCGGGAGCTTCCCAAGAGACCCAGTACTTC.

This clonotype was seen ten or more times. The chain has TRBV20-1 and TRBJ2-2, with a possible D match to TRBD2 (6 bases). Trimming stripped 6 bases from V and 2 bases from J, with 13 bases between. Germline V gives CDR1 DFQATT, CDR2 SNEGSKA (reference sequence). CDR3 length: 14 amino acids. As DNA, the CDR3 is TGCAGTGCCTTAGCGGAGACTAACACCGGGGAGCTGTTTTTT. Protein: CSALAETNTGELFF.

This clonotype was recorded a few times. CDR3 sequence: CASSRRMDNDTGELFF. CDR3 coding DNA: TGTGCCAGCAGCCGCCGGATGGATAATGACACCGGGGAGCTGTTTTTT. The V gene is TRBV3-2, the J gene TRBJ2-2. TRBV3-2 is recorded as a pseudogene. The CDR3 is 16 residues long.

This clonotype was observed a handful of times. The chain recombines TRBV7-3 with TRBJ1-2, with 10 bases lining up with TRBD1. The germline gives CDR1 SGHTA, CDR2 FQGTGA. The CDR3 spans 16 residues. V lost 5 bases to trimming and J lost 6 bases; unmatched junction nucleotides: 12. For the CDR3, the DNA is TGTGCCAGCAGCCTCTCGCCGGGACAGGGGTTCGATGGCTACACCTTC. This encodes CASSLSPGQGFDGYTF.